This TCR beta chain is from a study of PD-1 blockade in classical Hodgkin lymphoma. Every patient had relapsed following autologous stem cell transplantation, and cohorts differed in brentuximab vedotin exposure. Patients' outcomes at their best amounted to complete response, partial response or progressive disease. Using immunoSEQ multiplex PCR, the repertoire was profiled, and TCRdb retains in-frame clones only, with some absent. This sample carries roughly 150,000 clones, approximately 72% of them seen once, and the ten largest clones take about 9.3%. A word on this clone: The antigen remains unidentified.

V was pared by 6 bases and J by 8 bases, with 5 bases of the junction left unmatched. The CDR3 has 13 amino acids. The germline CDR1 and CDR2 sequences are ENHRY and SYGVKD. General study results and limits: The baseline diversity of complete responders showed similarity to that of newly diagnosed patients.

The sequencing used peripheral blood mononuclear cells (PBMCs), collected before the second cycle of nivolumab. The genes are TRBV10-3 and TRBJ2-1; 9 bases line up with TRBD2. This TCR was sampled from a human donor with classical Hodgkin lymphoma. The DNA of the CDR3 is TGTGCCATCAGAGCTGGACTAGCGTATGAGCAGTTCTTC. It codes for CAIRAGLAYEQFF.